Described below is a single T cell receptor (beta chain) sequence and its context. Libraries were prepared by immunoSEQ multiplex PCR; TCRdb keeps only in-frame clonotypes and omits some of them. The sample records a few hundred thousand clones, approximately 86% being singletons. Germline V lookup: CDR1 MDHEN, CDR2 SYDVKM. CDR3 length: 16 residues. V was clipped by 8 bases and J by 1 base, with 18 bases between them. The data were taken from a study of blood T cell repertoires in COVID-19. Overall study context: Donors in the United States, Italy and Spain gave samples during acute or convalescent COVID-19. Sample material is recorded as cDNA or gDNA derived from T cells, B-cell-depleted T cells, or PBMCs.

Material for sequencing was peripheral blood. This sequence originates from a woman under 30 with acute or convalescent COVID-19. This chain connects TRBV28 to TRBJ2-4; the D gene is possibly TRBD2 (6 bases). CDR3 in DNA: TGTGCCAGCGTAGTTGGAGGGCCCCCCGCCAAAAACATTCAGTACTTC. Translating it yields CASVVGGPPAKNIQYF.